This T cell receptor beta chain was obtained from a study of metastatic and nonmetastatic thyroid tumors. Overall study findings and caveats: Within blood and tumor, benign nodules reportedly had significantly lower TCR beta diversity than malignant thyroid tumors did.

Patients underwent thyroid surgery, and none had received any treatment before it. Germline CDR1 is SGHAT and CDR2 is FQNNGV. Trimming took 8 bases from V and 11 from J, leaving 16 bases between them. The CDR3 consists of 13 residues. Using MiXCR, TCRdb re-called clones from the PCR reads. This table holds 17,000 or so clones, roughly 23% found once. This clone was observed at least ten times. What it binds is unknown. This sequence may be a read error, since a much larger clone differs from it by one base. The chain is built from TRBV11-2 and TRBJ1-6, with no clear D. The TCR was taken from a male donor with papillary thyroid cancer or a benign thyroid nodule (not recorded which). Some clones in this sample may be carry-over from other donors' samples. Sequencing was done on a sample of blood. CDR3 in amino acids: CASGSYLEAPLHF. The CDR3 region has the DNA TGTGCCAGCGGCTCATACCTAGAGGCACCCCTCCACTTT.